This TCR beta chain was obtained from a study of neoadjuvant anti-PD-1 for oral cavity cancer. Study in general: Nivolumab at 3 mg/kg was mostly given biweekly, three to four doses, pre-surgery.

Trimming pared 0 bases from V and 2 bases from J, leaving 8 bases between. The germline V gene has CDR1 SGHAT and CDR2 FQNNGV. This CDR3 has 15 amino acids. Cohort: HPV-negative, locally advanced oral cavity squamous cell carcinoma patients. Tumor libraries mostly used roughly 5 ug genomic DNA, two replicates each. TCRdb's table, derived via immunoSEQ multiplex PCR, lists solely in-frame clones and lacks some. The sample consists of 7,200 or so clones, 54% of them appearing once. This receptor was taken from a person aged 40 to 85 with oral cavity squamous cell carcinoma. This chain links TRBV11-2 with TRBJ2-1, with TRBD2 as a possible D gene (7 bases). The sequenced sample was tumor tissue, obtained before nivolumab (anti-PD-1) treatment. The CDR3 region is CASSLERGPYNEQFF. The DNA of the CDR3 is TGTGCCAGCAGCTTAGAGCGGGGGCCCTACAATGAGCAGTTCTTC.